This TCR beta chain was identified during a study of blood T cell repertoires in COVID-19. On the study more broadly: Specimens from acute and convalescent COVID-19 originated in the United States, Italy and Spain. T cells, B-cell-depleted T cells, or PBMCs provided the cDNA or gDNA that served as material.

Sequencing was performed with immunoSEQ multiplex PCR; in TCRdb, only in-frame clones are kept and a portion is missing. This table has about 310,000 clones, 90% appearing once. Comment on this clone: Relative to the germline gene, one junction end is altered; a read error may explain this.

Enrolment of Seattle patients took place during active infection, and they were followed longitudinally. The V gene's germline CDR1 is SSHAT and CDR2 FNYEAQ (reference sequence). There are 14 residues in the CDR3. Sequences were obtained from peripheral blood. The receptor was isolated from a woman between 40 and 55 years old with COVID-19, enrolled during active disease. This chain connects TRBV7-7 to TRBJ2-2, with a possible D match to TRBD2 (5 bases). The CDR3 DNA reads as TGTGCTAGCAGCTTAGGACTCTCCACCGGGGAGCTGTTTTTT. It specifies CASSLGLSTGELFF.